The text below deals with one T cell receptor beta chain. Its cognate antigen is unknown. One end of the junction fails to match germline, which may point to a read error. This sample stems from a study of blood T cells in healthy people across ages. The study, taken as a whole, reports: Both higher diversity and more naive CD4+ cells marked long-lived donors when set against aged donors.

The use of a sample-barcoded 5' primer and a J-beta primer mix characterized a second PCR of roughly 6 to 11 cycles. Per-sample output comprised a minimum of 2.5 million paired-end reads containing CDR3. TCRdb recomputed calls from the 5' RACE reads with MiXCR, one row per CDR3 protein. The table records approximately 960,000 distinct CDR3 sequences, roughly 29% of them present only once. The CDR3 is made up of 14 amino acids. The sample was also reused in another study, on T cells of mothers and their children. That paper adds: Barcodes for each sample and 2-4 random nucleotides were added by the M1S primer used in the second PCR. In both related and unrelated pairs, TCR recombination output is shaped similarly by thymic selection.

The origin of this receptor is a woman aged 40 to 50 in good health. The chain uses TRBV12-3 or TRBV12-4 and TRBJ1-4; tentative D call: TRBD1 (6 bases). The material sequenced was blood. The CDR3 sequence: CASSLGRGSEKRFF. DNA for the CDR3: TGTGCCAGCAGTTTAGGCAGGGGATCGGAAAAACGGTTTTTT.